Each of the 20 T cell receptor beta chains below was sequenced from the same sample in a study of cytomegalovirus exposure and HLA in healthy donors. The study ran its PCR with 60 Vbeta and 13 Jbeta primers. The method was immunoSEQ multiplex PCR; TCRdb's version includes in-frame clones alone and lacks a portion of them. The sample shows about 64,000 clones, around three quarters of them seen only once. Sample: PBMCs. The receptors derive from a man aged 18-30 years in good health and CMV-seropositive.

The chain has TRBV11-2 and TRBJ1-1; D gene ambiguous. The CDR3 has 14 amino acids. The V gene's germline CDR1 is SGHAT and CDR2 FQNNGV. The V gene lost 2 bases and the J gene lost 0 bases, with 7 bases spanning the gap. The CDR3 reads CASSLLQMNTEAFF. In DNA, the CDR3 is TGTGCCAGCAGCTTATTACAGATGAACACTGAAGCTTTCTTT.

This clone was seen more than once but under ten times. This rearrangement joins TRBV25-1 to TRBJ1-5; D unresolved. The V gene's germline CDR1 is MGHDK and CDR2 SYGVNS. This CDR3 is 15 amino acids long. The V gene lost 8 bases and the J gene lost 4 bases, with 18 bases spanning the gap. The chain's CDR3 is CASGGSGALNQPQHF. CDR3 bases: TGTGCCAGCGGTGGGAGTGGAGCCTTGAATCAGCCCCAGCATTTT.

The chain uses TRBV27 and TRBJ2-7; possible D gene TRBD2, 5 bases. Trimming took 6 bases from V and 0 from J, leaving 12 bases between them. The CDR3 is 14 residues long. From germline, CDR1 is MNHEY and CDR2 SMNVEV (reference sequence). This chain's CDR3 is CASRPSGNSYEQYF. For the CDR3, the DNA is TGTGCCAGCAGGCCAAGCGGTAACTCCTACGAGCAGTACTTC.

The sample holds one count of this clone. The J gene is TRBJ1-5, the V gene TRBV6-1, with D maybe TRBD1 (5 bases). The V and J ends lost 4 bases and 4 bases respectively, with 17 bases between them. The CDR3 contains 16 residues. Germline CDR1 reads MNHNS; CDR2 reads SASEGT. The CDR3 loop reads CASSGSSRGGNQPQHF. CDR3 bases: TGTGCCAGCAGTGGGAGCTCTAGGGGAGGGAATCAGCCCCAGCATTTT.

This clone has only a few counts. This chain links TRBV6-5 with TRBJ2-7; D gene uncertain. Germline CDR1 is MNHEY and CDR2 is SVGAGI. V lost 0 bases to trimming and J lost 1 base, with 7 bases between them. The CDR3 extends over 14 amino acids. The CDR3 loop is CASSYSDMSYEQYF. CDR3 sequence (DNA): TGTGCCAGCAGTTACTCCGACATGTCCTACGAGCAGTACTTC.

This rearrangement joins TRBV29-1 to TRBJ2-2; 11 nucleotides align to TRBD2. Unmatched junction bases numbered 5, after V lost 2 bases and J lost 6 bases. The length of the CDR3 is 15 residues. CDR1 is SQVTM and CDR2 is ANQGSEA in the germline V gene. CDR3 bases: TGCAGCGTTGAAAGTCCTAGCGGGGGGCCCGGGGAGCTGTTTTTT. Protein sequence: CSVESPSGGPGELFF.

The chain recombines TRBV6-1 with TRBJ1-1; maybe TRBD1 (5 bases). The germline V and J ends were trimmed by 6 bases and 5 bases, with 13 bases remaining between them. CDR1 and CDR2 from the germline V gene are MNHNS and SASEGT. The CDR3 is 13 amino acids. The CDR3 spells CASRGNSGTEAFF. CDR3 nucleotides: TGTGCCAGCAGGGGGAACTCAGGGACTGAAGCTTTCTTT.

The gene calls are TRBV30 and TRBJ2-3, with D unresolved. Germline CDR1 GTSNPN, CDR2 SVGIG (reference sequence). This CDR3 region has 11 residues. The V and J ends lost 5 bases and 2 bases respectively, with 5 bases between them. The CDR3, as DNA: TGTGCCTGGCTGTCCACAGATACGCAGTATTTT. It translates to CAWLSTDTQYF.

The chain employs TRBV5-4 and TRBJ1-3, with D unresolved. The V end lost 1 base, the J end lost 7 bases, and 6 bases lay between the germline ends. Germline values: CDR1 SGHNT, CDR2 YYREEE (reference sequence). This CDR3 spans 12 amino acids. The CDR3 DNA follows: TGTGCCAGCAGCTTGCCGTCTAACACCATATATTTT. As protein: CASSLPSNTIYF.

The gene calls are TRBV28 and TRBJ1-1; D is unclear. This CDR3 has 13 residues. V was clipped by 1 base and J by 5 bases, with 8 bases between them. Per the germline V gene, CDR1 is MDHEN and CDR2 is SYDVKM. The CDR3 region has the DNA TGTGCCAGCAGTTTATCTAGCAGGACTGAAGCTTTCTTT. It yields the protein CASSLSSRTEAFF.

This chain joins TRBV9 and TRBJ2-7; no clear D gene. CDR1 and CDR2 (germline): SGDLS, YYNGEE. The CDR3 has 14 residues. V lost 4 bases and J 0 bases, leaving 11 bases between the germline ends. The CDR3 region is CASSPRFSSYEQYF. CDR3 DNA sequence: TGTGCCAGCAGCCCTCGGTTTAGCTCCTACGAGCAGTACTTC.

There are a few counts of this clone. The CDR3 region has the DNA TGCGCCAGCAGCCAAGATACCCCGGGTGGGAGCACAGATACGCAGTATTTT. Translating gives CASSQDTPGGSTDTQYF. The chain joins TRBV4-1 to TRBJ2-3; D not certain. This CDR3 is 17 amino acids long. Germline loops: CDR1 MGHRA, CDR2 YSYEKL. The germline V and J ends were trimmed by 0 bases and 0 bases, with 13 bases remaining between them.

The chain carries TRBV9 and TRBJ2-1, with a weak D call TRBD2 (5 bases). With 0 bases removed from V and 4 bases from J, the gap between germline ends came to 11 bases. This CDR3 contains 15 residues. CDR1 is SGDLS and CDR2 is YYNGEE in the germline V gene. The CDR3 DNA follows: TGTGCCAGCAGCGTAGGAGGGCTAGGTTACAATGAGCAGTTCTTC. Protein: CASSVGGLGYNEQFF.

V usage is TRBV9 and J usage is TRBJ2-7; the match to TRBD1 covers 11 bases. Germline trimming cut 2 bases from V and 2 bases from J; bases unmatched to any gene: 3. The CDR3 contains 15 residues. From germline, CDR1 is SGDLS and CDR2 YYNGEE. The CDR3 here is CASSVGTGGPYEQYF. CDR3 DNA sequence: TGTGCCAGCAGCGTCGGGACAGGGGGTCCCTACGAGCAGTACTTC.

CDR3 bases: TGTGCCAGCAGTTCAGATTACGAGCAGTACTTC. This translates into CASSSDYEQYF. The genes are TRBV6-6 and TRBJ2-7; D not certain. The CDR3 spans 11 residues. The germline V gene has CDR1 MNHNY and CDR2 SVGAGI (reference sequence). Trimming removed 4 bases from V and 4 bases from J, with 5 bases in between.

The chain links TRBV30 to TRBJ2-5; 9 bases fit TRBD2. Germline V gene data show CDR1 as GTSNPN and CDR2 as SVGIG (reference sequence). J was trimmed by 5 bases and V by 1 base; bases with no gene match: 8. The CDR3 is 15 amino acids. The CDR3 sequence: CAWSEGGRAGETQYF. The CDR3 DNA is TGTGCCTGGAGTGAAGGCGGGAGGGCCGGGGAGACCCAGTACTTC.

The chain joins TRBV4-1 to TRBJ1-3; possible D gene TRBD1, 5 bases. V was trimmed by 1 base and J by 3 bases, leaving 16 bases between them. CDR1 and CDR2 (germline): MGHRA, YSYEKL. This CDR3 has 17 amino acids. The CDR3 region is CASSQGGASGGGNTIYF. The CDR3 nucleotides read TGCGCCAGCAGCCAAGGTGGGGCCTCGGGGGGTGGAAACACCATATATTTT.

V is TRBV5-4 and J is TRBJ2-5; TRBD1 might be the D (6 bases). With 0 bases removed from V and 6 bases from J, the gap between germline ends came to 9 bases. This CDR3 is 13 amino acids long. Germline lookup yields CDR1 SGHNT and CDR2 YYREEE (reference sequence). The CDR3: CASSLGQGKTQYF. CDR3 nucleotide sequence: TGTGCCAGCAGCTTGGGCCAGGGGAAGACCCAGTACTTC.

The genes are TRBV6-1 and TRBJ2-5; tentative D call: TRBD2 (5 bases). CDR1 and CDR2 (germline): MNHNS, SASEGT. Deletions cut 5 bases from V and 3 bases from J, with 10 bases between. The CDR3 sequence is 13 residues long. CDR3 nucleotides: TGTGCCAGCAGTCGACGGGATGAAGAGACCCAGTACTTC. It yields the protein CASSRRDEETQYF.

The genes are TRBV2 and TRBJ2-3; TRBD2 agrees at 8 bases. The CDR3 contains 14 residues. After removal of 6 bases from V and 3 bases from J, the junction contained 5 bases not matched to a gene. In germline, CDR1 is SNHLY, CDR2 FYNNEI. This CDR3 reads CASSDSGATDTQYF. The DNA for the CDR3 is TGTGCCAGCAGCGATAGCGGGGCAACAGATACGCAGTATTTT. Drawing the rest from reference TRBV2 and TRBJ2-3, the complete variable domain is EPEVTQTPSHQVTQMGQEVILRCVPISNHLYFYWYRQILGQKVEFLVSFYNNEISEKSEIFDDQFSVERPDGSNFTLKIRSTKLEDSAMYFCASSDSGATDTQYFGPGTRLTVL.